This record covers a single TCR beta chain. Its antigen is not identified. Clones were sequenced by immunoSEQ multiplex PCR, and TCRdb holds only the in-frame ones, with some missing. Of about 47,000 clones listed, approximately 90% are singletons. CDR1 is WSHSY, CDR2 SAAADI, per germline. The CDR3 is 14 residues long. The V end lost 3 bases, the J end lost 8 bases, and 13 bases lay between the germline ends. This sample is part of a study of OX40 agonist ivuxolimab in advanced cancers. Overall study results and limits: Among T cells, CD8+ cells averaged more expanded clones than CD4+ cells.

V usage is TRBV10-2 and J usage is TRBJ1-4; a weak D match, TRBD1 (5 bases). This sample comprised CD4+ or CD8+ T cells sorted from blood, obtained in a trial of the OX40 agonist ivuxolimab. This clonotype was sampled from an adult with an advanced solid tumor such as melanoma, head and neck, liver or kidney cancer. CDR3 region: CASSEGVVWEKLFF. Here the CDR3 DNA reads TGCGCCAGCAGTGAAGGGGTAGTATGGGAAAAACTGTTTTTT.